Below, 14 T cell receptor beta chains from the same sample are listed, as sequenced in a study of T cell changes during pregnancy in multiple sclerosis (dated by TCRdb to 2018 to 2020). Library preparation was by the immunoSEQ multiplex PCR assay. Imported from immuneACCESS, the table was reduced by TCRdb to in-frame sequences with V and J called. These copies leave out some clones; in studies compared against another copy, an unresolved V gene accounts for under half, and the cause of the remainder is not known. The sample records around 63,000 clones, around 92% of which are singletons. The ten largest clones add up to 2.5% to 3.5% of the sample. Sequenced here: CD8+ T cells from peripheral blood mononuclear cells, sampled in the third trimester of pregnancy. The origin of the receptors is a female donor in good health, enrolled as a control in a pregnancy study.

This chain links TRBV11-2 with TRBJ2-7; 8 bases agree with TRBD1. The CDR3 is made up of 16 amino acids. The germline V gene has CDR1 SGHAT and CDR2 FQNNGV. V lost 5 bases, J lost 4 bases, and 13 bases stayed unmatched. The CDR3 bases are TGTGCCAGCAGCCCCAAGGCGGCAGGGGGCGAATACGAGCAGTACTTC. Residues: CASSPKAAGGEYEQYF.

V usage is TRBV15 and J usage is TRBJ1-2; D is unresolved. The V end lost 1 base, the J end lost 2 bases, and 8 bases lay between the germline ends. Germline CDR1 reads LNHNV; CDR2 reads YYDKDF (reference sequence). The CDR3 totals 14 residues. The CDR3 sequence is CATSRAGENYGYTF. CDR3 bases: TGTGCCACCAGCAGAGCGGGAGAGAACTATGGCTACACCTTC.

The V gene is TRBV6-5, the J gene TRBJ1-1, with D maybe TRBD1 (5 bases). The CDR3 covers 16 residues. CDR1 and CDR2 (germline): MNHEY, SVGAGI. Trimming cost V 0 bases and J 0 bases, with 11 bases left between them. The CDR3 nucleotides are TGTGCCAGCAGTTACTCGTTTTGGGGCATGAACACTGAAGCTTTCTTT. It yields the protein CASSYSFWGMNTEAFF.

Only one count was recorded for this clone. The chain is built from TRBV7-9 and TRBJ1-2; D is unclear. The CDR3 sequence is 14 residues long. Germline V lookup: CDR1 SEHNR, CDR2 FQNEAQ (reference sequence). V dropped 0 bases and J dropped 2 bases, with 7 bases sitting between them. The chain's CDR3 is CASSLARPNYGYTF. The DNA for the CDR3 is TGTGCCAGCAGCTTAGCGCGTCCCAACTATGGCTACACCTTC.

The chain recombines TRBV30 with TRBJ2-1; D not certain. There are 13 residues in the CDR3. Germline CDR1 reads GTSNPN; CDR2 reads SVGIG (reference sequence). Trimming took off 3 bases at V and 3 bases at J, with 9 bases between the two ends. The CDR3 DNA reads TGTGCCTGGAGCACACTAAGCTACAATGAGCAGTTCTTC. The encoded protein is CAWSTLSYNEQFF.

The chain couples TRBV5-8 to TRBJ2-1, with 8 bases lining up with TRBD1. The length of the CDR3 is 12 residues. Germline trimming cut 5 bases from V and 8 bases from J; bases unmatched to any gene: 3. From germline, CDR1 is SGHTS and CDR2 YDEGEE. The CDR3 spells CASRPDRDEQFF. The CDR3, as DNA: TGTGCCAGCAGACCGGACAGGGATGAGCAGTTCTTC.

This clone was recorded once. The genes are TRBV29-1 and TRBJ2-3; tentatively, D is TRBD1 (6 bases). The CDR3 sequence is 13 residues long. The germline V gene has CDR1 SQVTM and CDR2 ANQGSEA. V was trimmed by 7 bases and J by 2 bases, leaving 13 bases between them. CDR3 in amino acids: CSARTEYTDTQYF. As DNA, the CDR3 is TGCAGCGCCCGGACAGAGTACACAGATACGCAGTATTTT.

This chain joins TRBV4-3 and TRBJ2-2, with 9 bases matching TRBD1. Germline-derived CDR1 and CDR2 are LGHNA and YSLEER. The CDR3 is made up of 17 amino acids. The junction had 4 bases not matched to a gene; V was cut back by 0 bases and J by 2 bases. The CDR3: CASSQDTGQGNTGELFF. Written as DNA, the CDR3 is TGCGCCAGCAGCCAAGATACGGGACAGGGCAACACCGGGGAGCTGTTTTTT.

The rearrangement uses TRBV5-8 and TRBJ1-5; D perhaps matches TRBD1 (5 bases). The CDR3 totals 16 residues. V lost 0 bases and J 2 bases, leaving 12 bases between the germline ends. Germline V gives CDR1 SGHTS, CDR2 YDEGEE. The CDR3 loop reads CASSLEGRAGNQPQHF. In nucleotides, the CDR3 is TGTGCCAGCAGCTTGGAGGGCAGGGCGGGCAATCAGCCCCAGCATTTT.

The chain recombines TRBV6-5 with TRBJ2-1, with 8 bases aligning to TRBD1. The junction had 4 bases not matched to a gene; V was cut back by 4 bases and J by 5 bases. The CDR3 is made up of 14 amino acids. Germline lookup yields CDR1 MNHEY and CDR2 SVGAGI. The CDR3: CASSSTGQDNEQFF. The DNA for the CDR3 is TGTGCCAGCAGTTCGACGGGACAGGACAATGAGCAGTTCTTC.

This chain joins TRBV30 and TRBJ2-3, with 8 bases that match TRBD2. CDR1 is GTSNPN, CDR2 SVGIG, per germline (reference sequence). The CDR3 runs 13 residues. V gave up 5 bases and J gave up 2 bases; unmatched junction bases: 3. The CDR3 spells CAWVGGVTDTQYF. Written as DNA, the CDR3 is TGTGCCTGGGTCGGGGGGGTCACAGATACGCAGTATTTT.

The chain links TRBV4-1 to TRBJ2-7, with 10 bases fitting TRBD2. The V segment lost 1 base and the J segment 4 bases; nucleotides outside the gene matches: 4. Germline CDR1 is MGHRA and CDR2 is YSYEKL. The CDR3 is 15 residues long. CDR3 bases: TGCGCCAGCAGCCAAGGAATAGCGGGGGGTTACGAGCAGTACTTC. It specifies CASSQGIAGGYEQYF.

This sequence joins TRBV7-9 and TRBJ2-3; D ambiguous. There are 15 residues in the CDR3. Trimming cost V 3 bases and J 6 bases, with 16 bases left between them. The germline V gene encodes CDR1 SEHNR and CDR2 FQNEAQ (reference sequence). The CDR3 region has the DNA TGTGCCAGCAGCTTGGGCTTCGCCAAGATGGATACGCAGTATTTT. This sequence encodes CASSLGFAKMDTQYF.

The chain recombines TRBV4-3 with TRBJ1-3; 8 bases map to TRBD1. The CDR3 has 17 amino acids. Trimming at V came to 1 base and at J to 3 bases, leaving 8 bases not matched to a gene. CDR1 is LGHNA, CDR2 YSLEER, per germline. CDR3 in amino acids: CASSQGPQGAFGNTIYF. The CDR3 bases are TGCGCCAGCAGCCAAGGGCCTCAGGGGGCCTTTGGAAACACCATATATTTT.